This TCR beta chain was sequenced for a study of blood T cell repertoires in COVID-19. Study as a whole: COVID-19 samples from acute and convalescent phases originated in the United States, Italy and Spain. In each case, the material was cDNA or gDNA derived from T cells, B-cell-depleted T cells, or PBMCs.

All enrollees were about 18 to 89 years old and from fewer than 30 US areas. Grouping used clinical history reported by participants in a survey and questionnaire. The assay was immunoSEQ multiplex PCR, and TCRdb's table has in-frame clones only and misses some. This sample yields under 500,000 clones, of which around 89% are seen a single time; 0.95% to 1.3% belongs to the top ten. V lost 1 base to trimming and J lost 6 bases, with 6 bases between them. CDR1 is SEHNR and CDR2 is FQNEAQ in the germline V gene (reference sequence). This CDR3 comprises 12 residues. This chain connects TRBV7-9 to TRBJ1-1, with unresolved D. This clonotype was sampled from a man aged 30 to 45 who had recovered from COVID-19. Sequencing was performed on PBMCs or T cells enriched from blood (not recorded which). CDR3 sequence: CASSLVAAEAFF. The CDR3 DNA sequence: TGTGCCAGCAGCTTAGTGGCAGCTGAAGCTTTCTTT.